A selection of T cell receptor beta chains follows, all from one sample in a study of control samples from healthy donors and cancer patients. The repertoire was sequenced with immunoSEQ multiplex PCR; TCRdb's copy has only in-frame clones and lacks some. The data hold fewer than 200,000 clones, with over 85% observed a single time. Sequencing input: blood. These receptors were collected from an older woman in good health. CDR3s include the opening cysteine and the closing phenylalanine or tryptophan. Fields, in order: clone size, J gene, V gene, D gene, CDR3 DNA, CDR3 protein. D genes are given only for firm matches. Size is omitted from some rows. Given values are once, few, many or a class for expanded clones.

-	TRBJ2-7	TRBV15	TRBD1	TGTGCCACCAGCAGACAAGACAGGGGGTACGAGCAGTACTTC	CATSRQDRGYEQYF
-	TRBJ1-5	TRBV28	-	TGTGCCAGCAGTCCAAGACTCAGGGGGCCCCAGCATTTT	CASSPRLRGPQHF
once	TRBJ1-1	TRBV6-2/TRBV6-3	-	TGTGCCAGCAGTTACCGGTCTCCGGACACTGAAGCTTTCTTT	CASSYRSPDTEAFF
-	TRBJ1-3	TRBV30	-	TGTGCCTGGATGCAGGGGCCTGGAAACACCATATATTTT	CAWMQGPGNTIYF
once	TRBJ2-1	TRBV7-2	-	TGTGCCAGCAGCTTAGGAGGACACAATGAGCAGTTCTTC	CASSLGGHNEQFF
once	TRBJ1-5	TRBV12-3/TRBV12-4	-	TGTGCCAGCAGTTGGGGGAGTCCCCAGCCCCAGCATTTT	CASSWGSPQPQHF
-	TRBJ1-6	TRBV7-2	TRBD1	TGTGCCAGCAGTTCTGGACAGGGTCATAATTCACCCCTCCACTTT	CASSSGQGHNSPLHF
-	TRBJ1-1	TRBV5-1	-	TGCGCCAGCAGCTTGGATCCGGGGGACACTGAAGCTTTCTTT	CASSLDPGDTEAFF
once	TRBJ2-7	TRBV5-1	-	TGCGCCAGCAGCTTGGCGGTAACGGCCTACGAGCAGTACTTC	CASSLAVTAYEQYF
-	TRBJ2-5	TRBV5-1	-	TGCGCCAGCAGCTTGATGGGTGATGCCGAGACCCAGTACTTC	CASSLMGDAETQYF
-	TRBJ1-1	TRBV4-3	-	TGCGCCAGCAGCCAAGACGCACAGTCGGGCGTGAACACTGAAGCTTTCTTT	CASSQDAQSGVNTEAFF
once	TRBJ2-3	TRBV9	-	TGTGCCAGCAGCGTATTCTCACTCAGCCAAGATACGCAGTATTTT	CASSVFSLSQDTQYF
once	TRBJ2-7	TRBV19	-	TGTGCCAGTAGTATAAGTCCCACCTACGAGCAGTACTTC	CASSISPTYEQYF
-	TRBJ1-2	TRBV18	-	TGTGCCAGCTCACCCACGACCGGAGACTATGGCTACACCTTC	CASSPTTGDYGYTF
-	TRBJ2-5	TRBV18	TRBD2	TGTGCCAGCTCACCAGGACTAGGGAGGGAGACCCAGTACTTC	CASSPGLGRETQYF
-	TRBJ2-1	TRBV7-2	-	TGTGCCAGCAGCTTAAATCCAGGAAATGAGCAGTTCTTC	CASSLNPGNEQFF
-	TRBJ1-3	TRBV7-2	-	TGTGCCAGCAGCTTTTCGAGGGCGGATGGAAACACCATATATTTT	CASSFSRADGNTIYF
-	TRBJ2-1	TRBV6-1	TRBD2	TGTGCCAGCAGTGACAGCGGGAGGGGGAGCTCCTACAATGAGCAGTTCTTC	CASSDSGRGSSYNEQFF
-	TRBJ1-2	TRBV9	-	TGTGCCAGCAGCGTCGACACTAACTATGGCTACACCTTC	CASSVDTNYGYTF
-	TRBJ1-5	TRBV9	-	TGTGCCAGCAGCGTCACAGGGAGCAATCAGCCCCAGCATTTT	CASSVTGSNQPQHF
-	TRBJ2-6	TRBV7-3	TRBD2	TGTGCCAGCAGCTTACGGGCTAGCGGGGGCCCCTCTGGGGCCAACGTCCTGACTTTC	CASSLRASGGPSGANVLTF
-	TRBJ2-4	TRBV12-5	TRBD1	TGTGCTAGTGGTTGGGGGACAGGGGGCGCCCCGGCCAAAAACATTCAGTACTTC	CASGWGTGGAPAKNIQYF
-	TRBJ2-7	TRBV25-1	-	TGTGCCAGCAGTGAAAGGGTAGGCCACGAGCAGTACTTC	CASSERVGHEQYF
-	TRBJ1-5	TRBV19	TRBD1	TGTGCCAGTAGTACGGGACAGGGTTCTCAGCCCCAGCATTTT	CASSTGQGSQPQHF
-	TRBJ1-3	TRBV7-3	-	TGTGCCAGCAGCAATGGAAACACCATATATTTT	CASSNGNTIYF
few	TRBJ2-1	TRBV20-1	TRBD2	TGCAGTGCTAGTGTTCGGGGGGTGCCACCTGAGCAGTTCTTC	CSASVRGVPPEQFF
-	TRBJ2-3	TRBV2	-	TGTGCCAGCAGAGCGAGTCCAGGCCCAGATACGCAGTATTTT	CASRASPGPDTQYF
-	TRBJ1-1	TRBV6-2/TRBV6-3	TRBD1	TGTGCCAGCAGTTACTCGACCGGGACAGGGAGCACTGAAGCTTTCTTT	CASSYSTGTGSTEAFF
-	TRBJ2-1	TRBV27	-	TGTGCCAGCAGTTTGGTTCGCTTATGGTCCTACAATGAGCAGTTCTTC	CASSLVRLWSYNEQFF
-	TRBJ1-5	TRBV19	-	TGTGCCACTAACGGTCGGGGGGTGAGCAATCAGCCCCAGCATTTT	CATNGRGVSNQPQHF
-	TRBJ1-4	TRBV27	TRBD1	TGTGCCAGCAGTCCTCCGCCAGGGGGCGTTGATAATGAAAAACTGTTTTTT	CASSPPPGGVDNEKLFF
-	TRBJ2-1	TRBV2	TRBD2	TGTGCCAGCAGTGAAGGCGCACTAGCGGGGGGTAGCTCCTACAATGAGCAGTTCTTC	CASSEGALAGGSSYNEQFF
-	TRBJ2-1	TRBV9	-	TGTGCCAGCAGCGTAGGTTGGGCTAGCGATGAGCAGTTCTTC	CASSVGWASDEQFF
-	TRBJ2-1	TRBV10-3	-	TGTGCCATCAGCGTACCCCAGGGTTATGAGCAGTTCTTC	CAISVPQGYEQFF
-	TRBJ1-1	TRBV19	TRBD1	TGTGCCAGTGTGCTGGGAGGGGGCTATTCAACAAGGACTGAAGCTTTCTTT	CASVLGGGYSTRTEAFF
-	TRBJ2-2	TRBV19	-	TGTGCCAGTAGTATAGATCTTGAAGCCGGCACCGGGGAGCTGTTTTTT	CASSIDLEAGTGELFF
-	TRBJ2-6	TRBV5-4	-	TGTGCCAGCAGCCCGCCAGGGACTGGGGCCAACGTCCTGACTTTC	CASSPPGTGANVLTF
few	TRBJ1-3	TRBV11-1	TRBD1	TGTGCCAGCAGGGTGGGCAGGGGGATCCTAAACACCATATATTTT	CASRVGRGILNTIYF
-	TRBJ1-6	TRBV7-2	-	TGTGCCAGCAGCTTAGGTTCGGTTGGACGGATTAATTCACCCCTCCACTTT	CASSLGSVGRINSPLHF
-	TRBJ2-7	TRBV12-5	-	TGTGCTAGTGGCTTCGGGTCCTACGAGCAGTACTTC	CASGFGSYEQYF
once	TRBJ2-1	TRBV4-2	TRBD1	TGTGCCAGCAGTCTCCCAGGGGGTTCCTACAATGAGCAGTTCTTC	CASSLPGGSYNEQFF
-	TRBJ2-1	TRBV11-3	-	TGTGCCAGCAGCTTCACAGGGTCTTGGGGAGACAATGAGCAGTTCTTC	CASSFTGSWGDNEQFF
once	TRBJ1-1	TRBV27	TRBD1	TGTGCCAGCAGTTTTTCTGACAGGGGGGGAGACACTGAAGCTTTCTTT	CASSFSDRGGDTEAFF
-	TRBJ1-6	TRBV5-6	-	TGTGCCAGCAGCTTGACCAAAAGCTCCTATAATTCACCCCTCCACTTT	CASSLTKSSYNSPLHF
-	TRBJ2-1	TRBV19	-	TGTGCCAGTAGTACTTCAGGGTTCGTGGAGCAGTTCTTC	CASSTSGFVEQFF
-	TRBJ1-1	TRBV18	-	TGTGCCAGCTCACCGAGACAGGACCGAACTGAAGCTTTCTTT	CASSPRQDRTEAFF
-	TRBJ1-5	TRBV19	-	TGTGCCAGTAGTCTTAGACACCAAGATACCCCAGGTCAGCCCCAGCATTTT	CASSLRHQDTPGQPQHF
-	TRBJ2-7	TRBV5-1	TRBD1	TGCGCCAGCAGCTTGACAGGGGGCAACTACGAGCAGTACTTC	CASSLTGGNYEQYF
-	TRBJ2-3	TRBV5-1	TRBD1	TGCGCCAGCAGCTTGGGGGACAGGGGGCCCACAGATACGCAGTATTTT	CASSLGDRGPTDTQYF
-	TRBJ1-1	TRBV7-9	-	TGTGCCAGCAGCTTCCTGACCCAGACAGCTGAAGCTTTCTTT	CASSFLTQTAEAFF
-	TRBJ2-5	TRBV9	-	TGTGCCAGCAGCTTACGTTCGGGCCCCGGAGAGACCCAGTACTTC	CASSLRSGPGETQYF
-	TRBJ2-3	TRBV5-6	TRBD1	TGTGCCAGCAGCTTTTTCGACAGGGGGCACGCAGATACGCAGTATTTT	CASSFFDRGHADTQYF